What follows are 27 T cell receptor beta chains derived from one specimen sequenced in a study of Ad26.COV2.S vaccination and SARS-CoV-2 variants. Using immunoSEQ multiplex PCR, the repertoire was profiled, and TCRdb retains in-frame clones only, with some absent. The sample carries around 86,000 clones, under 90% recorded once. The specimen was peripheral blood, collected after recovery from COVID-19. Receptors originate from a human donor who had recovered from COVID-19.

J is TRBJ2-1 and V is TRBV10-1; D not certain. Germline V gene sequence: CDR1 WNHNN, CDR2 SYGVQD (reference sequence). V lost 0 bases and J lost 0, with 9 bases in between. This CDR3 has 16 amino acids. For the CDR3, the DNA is TGCGCCAGCAGTGAGTCAAGGTTCCGCTCCTACAATGAGCAGTTCTTC. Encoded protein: CASSESRFRSYNEQFF.

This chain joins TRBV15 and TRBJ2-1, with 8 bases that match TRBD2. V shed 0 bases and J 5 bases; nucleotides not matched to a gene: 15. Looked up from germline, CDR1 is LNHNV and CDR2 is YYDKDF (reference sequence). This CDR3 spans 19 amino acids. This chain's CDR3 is CATSRDPTLAGRVDNEQFF. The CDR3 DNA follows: TGTGCCACCAGCAGAGATCCAACGTTAGCCGGGAGGGTCGACAATGAGCAGTTCTTC.

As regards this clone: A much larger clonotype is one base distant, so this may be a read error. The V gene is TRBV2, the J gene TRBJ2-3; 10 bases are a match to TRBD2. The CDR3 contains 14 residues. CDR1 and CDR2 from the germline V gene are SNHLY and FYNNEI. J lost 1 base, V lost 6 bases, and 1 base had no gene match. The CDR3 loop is CASSGTSGTDTQYF. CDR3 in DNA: TGTGCCAGCAGCGGGACTAGCGGCACAGATACGCAGTATTTT.

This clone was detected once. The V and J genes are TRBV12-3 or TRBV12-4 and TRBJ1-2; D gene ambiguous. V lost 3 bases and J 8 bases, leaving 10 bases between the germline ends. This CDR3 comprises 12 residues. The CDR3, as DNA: TGTGCCAGCAGTTTTTTCGCGGGCGGCTACACCTTC. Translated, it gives CASSFFAGGYTF.

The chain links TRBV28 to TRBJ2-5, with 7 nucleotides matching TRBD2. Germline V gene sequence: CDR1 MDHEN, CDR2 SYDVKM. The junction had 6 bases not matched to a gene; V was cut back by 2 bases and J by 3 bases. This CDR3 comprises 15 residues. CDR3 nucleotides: TGTGCCAGCAGTTTACGGGGGGTGGTAGAAGAGACCCAGTACTTC. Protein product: CASSLRGVVEETQYF. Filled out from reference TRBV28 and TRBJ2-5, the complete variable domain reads DVKVTQSSRYLVKRTGEKVFLECVQDMDHENMFWYRQDPGLGLRLIYFSYDVKMKEKGDIPEGYSVSREKKERFSLILESASTNQTSMYLCASSLRGVVEETQYFGPGTRLLVL.

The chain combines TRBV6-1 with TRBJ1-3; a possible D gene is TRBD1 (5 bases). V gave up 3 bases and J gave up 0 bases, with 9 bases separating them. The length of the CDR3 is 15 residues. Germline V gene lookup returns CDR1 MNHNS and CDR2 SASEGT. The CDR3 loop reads CASSDATASGNTIYF. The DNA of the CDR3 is TGTGCCAGCAGTGACGCGACAGCCTCTGGAAACACCATATATTTT.

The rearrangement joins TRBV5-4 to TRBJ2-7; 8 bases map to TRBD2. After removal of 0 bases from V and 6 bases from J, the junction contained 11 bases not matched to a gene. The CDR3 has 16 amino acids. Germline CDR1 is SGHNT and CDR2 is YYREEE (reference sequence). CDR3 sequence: CASSLGVAGSPFEQYF. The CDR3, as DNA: TGTGCCAGCAGCTTGGGGGTAGCGGGATCCCCTTTCGAGCAGTACTTC. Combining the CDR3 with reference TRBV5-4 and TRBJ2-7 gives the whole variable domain ETGVTQSPTHLIKTRGQQVTLRCSSQSGHNTVSWYQQALGQGPQFIFQYYREEENGRGNFPPRFSGLQFPNYSSELNVNALELDDSALYLCASSLGVAGSPFEQYFGPGTRLTVT.

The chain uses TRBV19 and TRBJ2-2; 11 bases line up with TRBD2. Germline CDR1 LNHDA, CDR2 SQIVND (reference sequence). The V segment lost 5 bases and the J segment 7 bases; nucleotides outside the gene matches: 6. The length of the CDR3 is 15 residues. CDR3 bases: TGTGCCAGTAGTCTACTAGCGGGAGTTCTCGGGGAGCTGTTTTTT. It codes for CASSLLAGVLGELFF.

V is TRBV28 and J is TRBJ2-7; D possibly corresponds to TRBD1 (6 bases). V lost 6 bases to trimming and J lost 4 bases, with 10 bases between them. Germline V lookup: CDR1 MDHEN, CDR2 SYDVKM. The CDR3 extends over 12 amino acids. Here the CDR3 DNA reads TGTGCCAGCAGGGCAGGGGTGTACGAGCAGTACTTC. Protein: CASRAGVYEQYF.

CDR3 coding DNA: TGTCCCCGCCCCACAGGGACCGATACGCAGTATTTT. Translated, it gives CPRPTGTDTQYF. V is TRBV2 and J is TRBJ2-3; a possible D gene is TRBD1 (6 bases). Germline assignment: CDR1 SNHLY and CDR2 FYNNEI. This CDR3 has 12 amino acids.

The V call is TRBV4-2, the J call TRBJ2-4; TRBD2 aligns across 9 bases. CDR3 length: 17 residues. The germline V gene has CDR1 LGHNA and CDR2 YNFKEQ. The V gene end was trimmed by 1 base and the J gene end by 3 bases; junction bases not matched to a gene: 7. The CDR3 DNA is TGTGCCAGCAGCCAAGTCGGGGCGGGAGGGATCAAAAACATTCAGTACTTC. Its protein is CASSQVGAGGIKNIQYF.

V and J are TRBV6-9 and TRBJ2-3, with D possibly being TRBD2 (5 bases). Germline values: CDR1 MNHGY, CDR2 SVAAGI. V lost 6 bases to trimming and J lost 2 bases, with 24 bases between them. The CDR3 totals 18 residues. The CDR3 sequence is CASRAHKDWGFPTDTQYF. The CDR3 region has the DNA TGTGCCAGCAGAGCCCATAAGGACTGGGGATTTCCCACAGATACGCAGTATTTT.

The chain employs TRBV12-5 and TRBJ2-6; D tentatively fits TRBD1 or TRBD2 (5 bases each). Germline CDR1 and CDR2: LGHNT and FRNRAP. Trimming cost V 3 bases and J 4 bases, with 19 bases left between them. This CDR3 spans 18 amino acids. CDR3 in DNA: TGTGCTAGTGGTTTAGTTGGGGGAGTCCCGGCAGGGGCCAACGTCCTGACTTTC. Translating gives CASGLVGGVPAGANVLTF. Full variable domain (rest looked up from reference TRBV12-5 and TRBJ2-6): DARVTQTPRHKVTEMGQEVTMRCQPILGHNTVFWYRQTMMQGLELLAYFRNRAPLDDSGMPKDRFSAEMPDATLATLKIQPSEPRDSAVYFCASGLVGGVPAGANVLTFGAGSRLTVL.

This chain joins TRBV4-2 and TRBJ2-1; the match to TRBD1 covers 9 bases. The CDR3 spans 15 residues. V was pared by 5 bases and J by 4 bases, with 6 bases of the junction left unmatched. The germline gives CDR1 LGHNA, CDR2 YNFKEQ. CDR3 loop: CASSSRDRVYNEQFF. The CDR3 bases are TGTGCCAGCAGCAGCCGGGACAGGGTGTACAATGAGCAGTTCTTC.

The CDR3 sequence: CASSFMNHLGNTAKYQETQYF. The CDR3 DNA reads TGTGCCAGCAGTTTTATGAATCACTTGGGAAACACAGCGAAGTACCAAGAGACCCAGTACTTC. The chain uses TRBV28 and TRBJ2-5, with no clear D. V shed 3 bases and J shed 0 bases, with 29 bases lying between them. The CDR3 contains 21 residues. In germline, CDR1 is MDHEN, CDR2 SYDVKM.

CDR3 loop: CATQGVPTYEQYF. The CDR3 DNA reads as TGTGCCACTCAGGGGGTCCCGACCTACGAGCAGTACTTC. V gene TRBV28 combines with J gene TRBJ2-7; 7 bases map to TRBD1. The CDR3 is made up of 13 amino acids. V was pared by 10 bases and J by 2 bases, with 8 bases of the junction left unmatched. Germline V gene sequence: CDR1 MDHEN, CDR2 SYDVKM.

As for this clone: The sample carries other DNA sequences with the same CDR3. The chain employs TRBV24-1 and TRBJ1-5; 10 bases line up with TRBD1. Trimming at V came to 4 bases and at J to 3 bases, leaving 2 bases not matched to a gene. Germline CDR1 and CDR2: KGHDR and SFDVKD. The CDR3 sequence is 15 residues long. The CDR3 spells CATSEGQGLNQPQHF. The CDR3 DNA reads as TGTGCCACCAGTGAGGGACAGGGGCTCAATCAGCCCCAGCATTTT.

The CDR3 spells CSVGEGGRSEKLFF. In DNA, the CDR3 is TGCAGCGTTGGCGAGGGGGGTAGGAGTGAAAAACTGTTTTTT. The rearrangement links TRBV29-1 to TRBJ1-4; D is possibly TRBD1 (6 bases). The CDR3 extends over 14 amino acids. Between the trimmed V and J ends, which lost 4 bases and 7 bases, there was a span of 16 bases. Germline V gene data show CDR1 as SQVTM and CDR2 as ANQGSEA.

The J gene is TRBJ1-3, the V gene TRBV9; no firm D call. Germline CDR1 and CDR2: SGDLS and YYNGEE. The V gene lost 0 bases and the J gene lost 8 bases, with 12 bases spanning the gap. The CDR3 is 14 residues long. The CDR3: CASSVDGPSHTIYF. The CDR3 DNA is TGTGCCAGCAGCGTAGACGGGCCATCACACACCATATATTTT.

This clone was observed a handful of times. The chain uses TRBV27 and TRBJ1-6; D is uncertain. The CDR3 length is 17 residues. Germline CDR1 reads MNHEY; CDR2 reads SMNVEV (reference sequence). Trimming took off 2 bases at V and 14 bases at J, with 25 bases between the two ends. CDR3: CASSLARREWSPRALHF. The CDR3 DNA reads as TGTGCCAGCAGTTTAGCCCGGAGGGAATGGTCCCCTCGAGCCCTCCACTTT.

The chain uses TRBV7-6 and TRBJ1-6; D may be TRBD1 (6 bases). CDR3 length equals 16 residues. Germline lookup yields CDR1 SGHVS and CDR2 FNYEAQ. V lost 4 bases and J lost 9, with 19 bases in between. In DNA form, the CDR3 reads TGTGCCAGCAGCTCGAGAGGCGTGAGGGGGGTTTCACCCCTCCACTTT. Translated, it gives CASSSRGVRGVSPLHF. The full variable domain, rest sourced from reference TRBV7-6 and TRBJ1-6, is GAGVSQSPRYKVTKRGQDVALRCDPISGHVSLYWYRQALGQGPEFLTYFNYEAQQDKSGLPNDRFSAERPEGSISTLTIQRTEQRDSAMYRCASSSRGVRGVSPLHFGNGTRLTVT.

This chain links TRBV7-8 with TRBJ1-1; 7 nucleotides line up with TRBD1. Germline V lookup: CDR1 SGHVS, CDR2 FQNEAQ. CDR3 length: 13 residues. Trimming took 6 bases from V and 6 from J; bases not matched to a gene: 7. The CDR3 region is CASSRGTAAEAFF. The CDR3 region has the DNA TGTGCCAGCAGTCGCGGGACAGCGGCTGAAGCTTTCTTT.

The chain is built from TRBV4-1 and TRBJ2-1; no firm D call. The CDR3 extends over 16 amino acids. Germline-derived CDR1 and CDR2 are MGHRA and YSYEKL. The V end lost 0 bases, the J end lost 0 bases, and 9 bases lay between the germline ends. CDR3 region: CASSQDWGSSYNEQFF. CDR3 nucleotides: TGCGCCAGCAGCCAAGATTGGGGTAGCTCCTACAATGAGCAGTTCTTC.

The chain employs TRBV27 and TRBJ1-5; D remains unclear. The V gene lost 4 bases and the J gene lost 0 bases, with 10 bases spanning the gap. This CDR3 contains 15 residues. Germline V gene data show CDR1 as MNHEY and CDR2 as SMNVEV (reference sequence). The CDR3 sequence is CASSSTVYSNQPQHF. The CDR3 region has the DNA TGTGCCAGCAGTTCTACGGTGTATAGCAATCAGCCCCAGCATTTT.

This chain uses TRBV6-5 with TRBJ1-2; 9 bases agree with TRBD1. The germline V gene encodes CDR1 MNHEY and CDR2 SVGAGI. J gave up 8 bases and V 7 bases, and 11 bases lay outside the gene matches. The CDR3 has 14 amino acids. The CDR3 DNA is TGTGCCAGCACCCCTCACCGGGACAGGGAAGGCTACACCTTC. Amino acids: CASTPHRDREGYTF.

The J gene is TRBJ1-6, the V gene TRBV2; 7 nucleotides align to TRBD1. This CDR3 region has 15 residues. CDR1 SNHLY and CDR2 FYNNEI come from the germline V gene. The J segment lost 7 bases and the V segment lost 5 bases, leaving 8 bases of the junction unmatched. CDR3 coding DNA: TGTGCCAGCAGTTATTCCGGGACAGCCAATTCACCCCTCCACTTT. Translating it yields CASSYSGTANSPLHF.

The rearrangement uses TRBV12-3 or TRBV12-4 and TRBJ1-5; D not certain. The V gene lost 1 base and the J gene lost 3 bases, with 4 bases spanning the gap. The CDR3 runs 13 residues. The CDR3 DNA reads TGTGCCAGCAGTTTAGGGTACAATCAGCCCCAGCATTTT. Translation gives CASSLGYNQPQHF.